This T cell receptor (beta chain) comes out of a study of cytomegalovirus exposure and HLA in healthy donors. Study outcomes and limitations: The tendency of first-cohort TCR clusters to co-occur in the 110 or so validation repertoires emerged from a later analysis. Using the classifier, cytomegalovirus status was reportedly diagnosed with high specificity and sensitivity. The CMV antigen specificity of a few CMV-associated chains was confirmed through in vitro analysis.

TCRdb's copy holds only in-frame clones and misses some; the assay was immunoSEQ multiplex PCR. The sample has 90,000 to 150,000 clones; more than 75% are singletons. Germline lookup yields CDR1 SGHKS and CDR2 YYEKEE (reference sequence). V was pared by 4 bases and J by 4 bases, with 18 bases between. This CDR3 has 16 amino acids. The study drew the donors from its approximately 110-subject validation cohort, separate from the approximately 670-subject first cohort. Concerning this clone itself: No antigen is known for it.

What was sequenced was PBMCs. This chain links TRBV5-5 with TRBJ2-1, with D perhaps TRBD1 (6 bases). The source is a man aged 18 to 30 in good health and CMV-seronegative. DNA of the CDR3: TGTGCCAGCAGCCGCACCGGGACACTGGGTTACAATGAGCAGTTCTTC. It codes for CASSRTGTLGYNEQFF.